The entry that follows covers one TCR beta chain sequence. This sample is part of a study of radiotherapy plus CTLA-4 blockade in lung cancer. Repertoires were generated with immunoSEQ multiplex PCR, while TCRdb's copy carries only in-frame clones and drops some. Here the sample spans approximately 81,000 clones, 60% to 85% being singletons. Germline CDR1 is SEHNR and CDR2 is FQNEAQ (reference sequence). This CDR3 has 14 residues. V shed 3 bases and J shed 1 base, with 9 bases lying between them. V usage is TRBV7-9 and J usage is TRBJ1-2; a possible D gene is TRBD1 (6 bases). The source of this sequence is a human donor with non-small cell lung cancer who had a partial response to radiotherapy plus ipilimumab. Some clones in this sample may be carry-over from other donors' samples. The sequencing here drew on peripheral blood, taken from a patient treated with radiotherapy plus ipilimumab. CDR3 sequence (DNA): TGTGCCAGCAGCTTGACAGGCCGTAACTATGGCTACACCTTC. Translation gives CASSLTGRNYGYTF.